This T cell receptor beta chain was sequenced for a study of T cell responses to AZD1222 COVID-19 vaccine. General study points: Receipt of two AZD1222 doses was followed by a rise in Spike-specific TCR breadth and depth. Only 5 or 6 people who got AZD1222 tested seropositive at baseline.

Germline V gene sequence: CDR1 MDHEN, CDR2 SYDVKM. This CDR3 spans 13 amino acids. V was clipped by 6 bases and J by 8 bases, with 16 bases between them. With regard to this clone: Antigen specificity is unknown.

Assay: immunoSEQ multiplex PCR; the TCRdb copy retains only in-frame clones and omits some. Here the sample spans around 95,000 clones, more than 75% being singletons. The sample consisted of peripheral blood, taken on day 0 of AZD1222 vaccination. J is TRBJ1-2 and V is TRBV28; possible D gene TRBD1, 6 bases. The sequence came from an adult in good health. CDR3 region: CASRPTTGLGYTF. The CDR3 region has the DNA TGTGCCAGCAGGCCGACTACAGGGCTCGGCTACACCTTC.